This section outlines one T cell receptor (beta chain) sequence together with its context. Its specific antigen is unknown. No quality values exist for individual bases; no much larger clone is one base distant. The data were obtained in a study of cytomegalovirus exposure and HLA in healthy donors (dated by TCRdb to about 2017). About the investigation overall: According to an earlier analysis of around 600 of the donors, about 179 million T cells yielded 117 million unique TCR beta sequences and 276 Gb of sequence data. Donor age, sex, ethnicity and CMV serostatus were compiled alongside the repertoire data. Among the 398 genotyped donors, around 81% belonged to the genetic ancestry cluster associated with self-reported Caucasian donors. In addition to the first cohort of roughly 670 subjects, a separate validation cohort of approximately 130 different subjects was used. In the later analysis, no new phenotypic data were used to find candidate immune exposures; instead, reliance was placed on TCR beta sequences and their occurrence across donors. Roughly 5 DR-DQ haplotypes were treated as single units for association and clustering because of strong linkage in the cohort. The study used immunosequencing to profile the T cell repertoires of 666 subjects and linked those repertoires to cytomegalovirus serostatus. The aim of the study was to test whether cataloging public T cell receptors could identify signatures of past pathogen exposure. Among over 350 genotyped donors of the cohort, an average of 235,054 unique TCR beta nucleotide sequences were sequenced per donor, around 20% of them non-productive. HLA typing covered class I and class II loci at four-digit resolution. Every repertoire in the discovery cohort had been generated on one and the same sequencing platform. An earlier analysis of more than 450 of the donors used high-throughput TCR beta sequencing to judge whether each TCR beta V gene segment behaved as functional or pseudogenic. A later genetic analysis took genome-wide SNP genotypes for about three fifths of the 666 donors and used that subset as a discovery cohort. A later analysis re-analyzed previously published TCR beta repertoires from roughly 630 donors and added high-resolution HLA genotyping to study TCR occurrence patterns. About 320 gigabases of sequencing data and roughly 90 million unique TCR sequences were included in an early release covering about 700 HLA-typed donors. The study combined high-throughput TCR immunosequencing, statistical association of individual TCRs with disease status, and machine learning to predict cytomegalovirus infection status. The number of donors typed differed by locus, with 629-630 for A, B, C, DRB1 and DQB1, around 500 for DQA1, under 610 for DPA1, and some 440 for DPB1.

Libraries were built with the immunoSEQ multiplex PCR assay. For the multiplex PCR, a mixture combining 60 forward primers for TCR Vbeta segments and 13 reverse primers for TCR Jbeta segments was used. The CDR3 region of rearranged TCR beta genes was amplified from genomic DNA with a multiplex PCR assay. On the Illumina HiSeq System, the amplified TCR beta libraries were sequenced as 87-base-pair reads. As for how the authors treated the data: In a later analysis, tens of millions of unique TCR beta chains were counted across the roughly 670 repertoires, and some 10 million of these chains were shared by at least two donors. Raw reads were error-corrected and collapsed into unique sequences with a nearest-neighbor algorithm that merged closely related sequences to remove PCR and sequencing errors. To assign V, D and J gene segments, CDR3 sequences were aligned to IMGT reference sequences. For a sequence to be retained, a match of at least six nucleotides to both a V gene segment and a J gene segment was required. Rearrangements were classified as productive when the CDR3 lacked stop codons and remained in frame with V and J, and all other rearrangements were classified as non-productive. CDR3 was defined according to IMGT convention as the region running from the second conserved V-encoded cysteine to the conserved J-encoded phenylalanine. The earlier analysis of about 560 of the donors excluded any sequence lacking an unambiguous match to a single V gene segment. In an earlier analysis of approximately 590 of the donors, V segments were called functional above 56.7% productive rearrangements and were called segregating when the between-donor standard deviation exceeded 5%. To diagnose cytomegalovirus status from the catalog of TCR beta chain sequences, a statistical classification framework was built. A later analysis assigned V and J genes by comparing TCR nucleotide sequences with IMGT/GENE-DB human TR gene sequences. The TCRdist pipeline was used in a later analysis to assign CDR3 sequences and most-parsimonious VDJ recombination scenarios. In a later analysis, each TCR beta chain was defined by its CDR3 amino acid sequence together with its V-gene family, and reads lacking a unique V-gene family were excluded. In a later analysis, approximately 640 highly shared, low-generation-probability nucleotide sequences were removed to address suspected cross-contamination and a sequencing artifact. In a later analysis, a clonal expansion index was calculated for each public chain from normalized within-repertoire ranks of inferred template counts. In a later analysis, generation probabilities were computed with a VDJ recombination model fitted to out-of-frame rearrangements, and the resulting probabilities were checked against IGoR. In a later analysis, hypergeometric tests were used to score TCR-TCR, TCR-HLA and TCR-CMV co-occurrence, with a repertoire-size bias correction applied to TCR pairs. In a later analysis, false discovery rates were estimated by permuting HLA or CMV assignments 20 times. In a later analysis, co-occurring TCRs were grouped with DBSCAN, and TCRdist sequence similarity was added when clustering was performed within HLA-allele-positive subsets. Co-occurrence clustering excluded repertoires with fewer than 30,000 or more than 120,000 public chains, plus five with anomalous nucleotide sharing. TCRdb retrieved this table from immuneACCESS and kept in-frame rearrangements only. Not all clones are present; in checked studies, unresolved V genes account for under half, and no reason is known for the remainder. That table gives V, J and clone size, and the DNA gave D and trimming. Here the sample has 150,000 to 200,000 clones; 65% to 90% occur a single time. The ten largest clones add up to roughly 6% of the sample.

The cohort consisted of 670 or so healthy bone marrow donors. All cohort members were sampled while nominally healthy, although unrecorded immune exposures were likely present. The donor was CMV seropositive and was included in the group of 250 to 300 seropositive cohort members. A peripheral blood sample was collected from each donor, and TCR beta sequencing was performed on peripheral blood mononuclear cells. The Qiagen DNeasy Blood Extraction Kit was used to extract genomic DNA from the blood cell samples. General study outcomes and caveats: Most TCR sequences were seen in very few donors, while some public TCRs were found in many individuals. Compared with equally common non-associated chains, HLA-associated TCR beta chains in a later analysis were more clonally expanded and had lower generation probabilities. Presence/absence analyses assumed roughly uniform sequencing depth across donors, an assumption that may not hold. Because counts were too low, 15 to 20 rarely observed V segments, including chromosome 9 orphons, were left out of the earlier analysis of about 500 of the donors. The authors suggested that the approach could potentially be generalized to other disease states and immunological phenotypes. According to a later genetic analysis, donors in an Asian-associated ancestry cluster had fewer N-insertions in productive TCRs than the roughly 660-donor mean. Immune exposure information for the cohort was limited to CMV serostatus. In this cohort, only TCR beta chains were sequenced, and detectable features were limited by the absence of alpha or paired-chain data. The classifier was reported to diagnose cytomegalovirus status with high specificity and sensitivity in both the original and validation cohorts. A further reported finding was that TCR beta sequences accurately predicted the HLA-A and HLA-B alleles for most subjects in the first cohort. When HLA alleles, especially DR and DQ, strongly co-occurred, TCR associations were difficult to assign to individual alleles. The sequencing pipeline was judged likely to have produced a cluster of highly shared sequence variants as a technical artifact. Several of the top co-occurrence clusters appeared to be linked to parvovirus B19, influenza, CMV and Epstein-Barr virus, according to a later analysis. The study listed 150 to 200 TCR beta chains as associated with cytomegalovirus. An earlier analysis of several hundred of the donors showed that most TCR beta V segments appeared in productive rearrangements either about 87% or about 30% of the time, which broadly matched IMGT annotations. Because some donors lacked HLA typing at each locus, the association tests relied only on the typed subset. A later analysis associated roughly 17,000 TCR beta sequences with specific HLA alleles at a false discovery rate of 0.05. According to a later analysis, TCR association rates differed among HLA loci, with DRB1 alleles showing the most associated TCRs and HLA-C alleles showing the fewest. An association between a missense DCLRE1C variant and V-gene and J-gene trimming of TCR beta chains was found in a later genetic analysis and replicated in an independent cohort. A later analysis found that most CMV-associated TCR beta chains appeared HLA-restricted, with HLA associations seemingly driven largely by CMV exposure. Three of the identified cytomegalovirus-associated TCR beta chains were confirmed in vitro to be specific for cytomegalovirus antigens. Linkage disequilibrium might explain the correlated functional status among segregating V segments, but an unknown experimental factor could not be ruled out.

Input material: PBMCs. The sequence was obtained from a man aged 40-49 years in good health and CMV-seropositive.

The sequence in DNA is TGCGCCAGCAGCCAAGGATCTAGCACGTCTGGAAACACCATATATTTT. Its protein is CASSQGSSTSGNTIYF. The chain employs TRBV4-3 and TRBJ1-3, with no confidently assigned D gene. The CDR3, from cysteine to phenylalanine, totals 16 residues. Only the CDR3 region is kept as DNA, spanning 48 bases read in frame from base 1. For CDR1 and CDR2, the germline V gene lists LGHNA and YSLEER. V is reduced by 1 base and J by 1 base, leaving a spacing of 11 bases between them.